These T cell receptor beta chains were read from a single sample in a study of CD8 T cells in ankylosing spondylitis. MiXCR was run by TCRdb on the 5' RACE reads, yielding one entry per CDR3 protein. The repertoire holds roughly 300,000 distinct CDR3 sequences, with less than 10% as singletons. Material for sequencing was blood, either unsorted or a sorted T cell fraction (not recorded which). These receptors all come from a male donor with ankylosing spondylitis. CDR3s include the opening cysteine and the closing phenylalanine or tryptophan. The order of the fields is clone size, D gene, J gene, V gene, CDR3 length, CDR3 DNA, CDR3 protein. A D gene is named only where the DNA matches it firmly. Not all rows give a size; the values are once, few, many and, for expanded clones, a class.

size: few; D: .; J: TRBJ2-7; V: TRBV4-3; length: 13; DNA: TGCGCCAGCAGCCGGGCCCCCCTGAGGGAGCAGTACTTC; CDR3: CASSRAPLREQYF
size: many; D: .; J: TRBJ1-1; V: TRBV28; length: 14; DNA: TGTGCCAGCAGTTTCCAACCCGGACGGTATGAAGCTTTCTTT; CDR3: CASSFQPGRYEAFF
size: many; D: TRBD2; J: TRBJ2-1; V: TRBV4-2; length: 15; DNA: TGTGCCAGCAGCCACGATAGCGGGAACTACAATGAGCAGTTCTTC; CDR3: CASSHDSGNYNEQFF
size: once; D: .; J: TRBJ1-1; V: TRBV7-6; length: 14; DNA: TGTGCCTGCAGCTTAGGGGCTGGCAGCGTTGAAGCTTTCTTT; CDR3: CACSLGAGSVEAFF
size: many; D: TRBD2; J: TRBJ2-7; V: TRBV15; length: 17; DNA: TGTGCCACCAGCTCACTAGCGGGAGGGATACACTCCTACGAGCAGTACTTC; CDR3: CATSSLAGGIHSYEQYF
size: few; D: TRBD1; J: TRBJ2-7; V: TRBV9; length: 15; DNA: TGTGCCAGCAGCTCTCATTCGGGACAGGGGTACGAGCAGTACTTC; CDR3: CASSSHSGQGYEQYF
size: .; D: TRBD1; J: TRBJ2-6; V: TRBV27; length: 17; DNA: TGTGCCAGCAGTTACGACAGGGGGCTAACTGGGGCCAACGTCCTGACTTTC; CDR3: CASSYDRGLTGANVLTF
size: few; D: .; J: TRBJ2-6; V: TRBV7-6; length: 13; DNA: TGTGCCAGCAGCTCTGGGGTCAGGGGCGTCCTGACTTTC; CDR3: CASSSGVRGVLTF
size: .; D: TRBD1; J: TRBJ2-7; V: TRBV5-1; length: 15; DNA: TGCGCCAGCAGCTTGGTGGGACAGGGAGTGGGAGAGCAGTACTTC; CDR3: CASSLVGQGVGEQYF
size: many; D: TRBD1; J: TRBJ1-4; V: TRBV4-2; length: 16; DNA: TGTGCCAGCAGCCAAGATACGGGACAGGGGTGGGAAAAACTGTTTTTT; CDR3: CASSQDTGQGWEKLFF
size: .; D: TRBD2; J: TRBJ2-5; V: TRBV27; length: 14; DNA: TGTGCCAGCAGTTTAATGGCGGGAGTGGAGACCCAGTACTTC; CDR3: CASSLMAGVETQYF
size: .; D: .; J: TRBJ1-2; V: TRBV10-3; length: 13; DNA: TGTGCCATCACCCTGGAAGAAAACTATGGCTACACCTTC; CDR3: CAITLEENYGYTF
size: .; D: TRBD1; J: TRBJ1-4; V: TRBV27; length: 14; DNA: TGTGCCAGCAGTTCGGGACAGGGGTTGGAAAAACTGTTTTTT; CDR3: CASSSGQGLEKLFF
size: .; D: TRBD2; J: TRBJ2-3; V: TRBV20-1; length: 17; DNA: TGCAGTGCATATCCCATCGGGCTAGCGGATCTTCTAGATACGCAGTATTTT; CDR3: CSAYPIGLADLLDTQYF
size: .; D: TRBD2; J: TRBJ2-3; V: TRBV24-1; length: 17; DNA: TGTGCCACCAGTGACCGACTAGCGGGAGTTGGCACAGATACGCAGTATTTT; CDR3: CATSDRLAGVGTDTQYF
size: .; D: TRBD2; J: TRBJ2-3; V: TRBV12-3/TRBV12-4; length: 16; DNA: TGTGCCAGCAGTCGCAGGACTAGCGGGGCGGCAGATACGCAGTATTTT; CDR3: CASSRRTSGAADTQYF
size: .; D: .; J: TRBJ2-1; V: TRBV6-4; length: 14; DNA: TGTGCCAGCAGTGAAGTGGGAGTGGACAATGAGCAGTTCTTC; CDR3: CASSEVGVDNEQFF
size: few; D: TRBD2; J: TRBJ2-3; V: TRBV7-3; length: 15; DNA: TGTGCCAGCAGCCCCTGGGCGGGAGGCACAGATACGCAGTATTTT; CDR3: CASSPWAGGTDTQYF
size: .; D: .; J: TRBJ1-4; V: TRBV24-1; length: 13; DNA: TGTGCCACCAGTGATGATAGCGGAGAAAAACTGTTTTTT; CDR3: CATSDDSGEKLFF
size: .; D: .; J: TRBJ2-2; V: TRBV6-1; length: 15; DNA: TGTGCCAGCAAGACAACAATTACTAGACCCGGGGAGCTGTTTTTT; CDR3: CASKTTITRPGELFF
size: .; D: TRBD2; J: TRBJ2-1; V: TRBV6-1; length: 14; DNA: TGTGCCAGCGGCTGGACTAGCGCGCGCTATGAGCAGTTCTTC; CDR3: CASGWTSARYEQFF
size: few; D: TRBD2; J: TRBJ2-5; V: TRBV4-1; length: 16; DNA: TGCGCCAGCAGCCAACCTACTAGCGGGGTGGGAGAGACCCAGTACTTC; CDR3: CASSQPTSGVGETQYF
size: .; D: TRBD1; J: TRBJ1-3; V: TRBV5-1; length: 18; DNA: TGCGCCAGCAGCTACGGACAGGGCGGTGGTCTTTATGGAAACACCATATATTTT; CDR3: CASSYGQGGGLYGNTIYF
size: .; D: .; J: TRBJ2-3; V: TRBV7-3; length: 14; DNA: TGTGCCAGCAGCTTTTACGGGGGTCTAGATACGCAGTATTTT; CDR3: CASSFYGGLDTQYF
size: .; D: .; J: TRBJ2-3; V: TRBV10-3; length: 13; DNA: TGTGCCATCAGGGCTAGCGCCACAGATACGCAGTATTTT; CDR3: CAIRASATDTQYF
size: few; D: TRBD2; J: TRBJ2-3; V: TRBV5-1; length: 17; DNA: TGCGCCAGCAGCTTCTATGGCCCTAGCGGGAGGGAAGATACGCAGTATTTT; CDR3: CASSFYGPSGREDTQYF
size: many; D: .; J: TRBJ2-7; V: TRBV15; length: 15; DNA: TGTGCCACCAGCAGAGATAGGGGAACTGGAGACGGGCAGTACTTC; CDR3: CATSRDRGTGDGQYF
size: many; D: TRBD2; J: TRBJ2-5; V: TRBV5-1; length: 16; DNA: TGCGCCAGCACTCTACTGGGACTAGCGGGACAAGAGACCCAGTACTTC; CDR3: CASTLLGLAGQETQYF
size: .; D: TRBD2; J: TRBJ2-1; V: TRBV12-3/TRBV12-4; length: 13; DNA: TGTGCCACCGAGCGGGAGCGTGACAATGAGCAGTTCTTC; CDR3: CATERERDNEQFF
size: few; D: .; J: TRBJ2-1; V: TRBV2; length: 11; DNA: TGTGCCAGCAGTGAACCGAATGAGCAGTTCTTC; CDR3: CASSEPNEQFF
size: .; D: .; J: TRBJ2-6; V: TRBV5-1; length: 16; DNA: TGCGCCAGCAGCTTGGGAGGGGCGGCGGGGGCCAACGTCCTGACTTTC; CDR3: CASSLGGAAGANVLTF
size: .; D: .; J: TRBJ2-4; V: TRBV7-2; length: 14; DNA: TGTGCCAGCAGCCCCCGGACTCTAGGGAACATTCAGTACTTC; CDR3: CASSPRTLGNIQYF
size: .; D: .; J: TRBJ2-1; V: TRBV27; length: 16; DNA: TGTGCCAGCAACGGTCAAGGGCGGCGCTCCTACAATGAGCAGTTCTTC; CDR3: CASNGQGRRSYNEQFF
size: many; D: TRBD1; J: TRBJ1-6; V: TRBV5-1; length: 16; DNA: TGCGCCAGCAGTTTGGCCGGACAGGGCGTTAATTCACCCCTCCACTTT; CDR3: CASSLAGQGVNSPLHF
size: few; D: TRBD2; J: TRBJ2-3; V: TRBV3-1; length: 15; DNA: TGTGCCAGCAAGTTGCGGGAGGGCCTGTCAGATACGCAGTATTTT; CDR3: CASKLREGLSDTQYF
size: few; D: .; J: TRBJ2-1; V: TRBV6-2/TRBV6-3; length: 18; DNA: TGTGCCAGCAGTTACCCTTTCGGAGGGCCAAGGTCCGACAATGAGCAGTTCTTC; CDR3: CASSYPFGGPRSDNEQFF
size: .; D: .; J: TRBJ1-5; V: TRBV5-6; length: 15; DNA: TGTGCCAGCAGCCGCCCCGGAGTCGGCACAGATACGCAGCATTTT; CDR3: CASSRPGVGTDTQHF
size: .; D: TRBD2; J: TRBJ2-7; V: TRBV5-1; length: 16; DNA: TGCGCCAGCAGCTCTGTATGGACTAGCGGGTTCTACGAGCAGTACTTC; CDR3: CASSSVWTSGFYEQYF
size: few; D: .; J: TRBJ1-5; V: TRBV2; length: 15; DNA: TGTGCCAGCAGTGAAAGGCAGTCTGGCAATCAGCCCCAGCATTTT; CDR3: CASSERQSGNQPQHF
size: .; D: TRBD1; J: TRBJ2-6; V: TRBV29-1; length: 16; DNA: TGCAGCGTTCTTCCTAGGGGGCCGGAGGGGGCCAACGTCCTGACTTTC; CDR3: CSVLPRGPEGANVLTF
size: once; D: .; J: TRBJ2-6; V: TRBV30; length: 15; DNA: TGTGCCTGGAGGAGACAGATCGTGGGGGCCAACGTCCTGACTTTC; CDR3: CAWRRQIVGANVLTF
size: few; D: .; J: TRBJ2-1; V: TRBV6-6; length: 13; DNA: TGTGCCAGCAGTTACCGCCCTTACAATGAGCAGTTCTTC; CDR3: CASSYRPYNEQFF
size: many; D: TRBD1; J: TRBJ1-5; V: TRBV6-1; length: 16; DNA: TGTGCCAGCAGTCGAGGCGGGACAGGGAATAACCAGCCCCAGCATTTT; CDR3: CASSRGGTGNNQPQHF
size: few; D: .; J: TRBJ1-3; V: TRBV5-1; length: 16; DNA: TGCGCCAGCAGCATCAACCCCAGGTCCTCTGGAAACACCATATATTTT; CDR3: CASSINPRSSGNTIYF
size: .; D: .; J: TRBJ2-1; V: TRBV7-2; length: 17; DNA: TGTGCCAGCAGTCGAGGGGGTGGGGGGCCGTCCTACAATGAGCAGTTCTTC; CDR3: CASSRGGGGPSYNEQFF
size: few; D: TRBD2; J: TRBJ2-7; V: TRBV14; length: 17; DNA: TGTGCCAGCAGCCAAGTGCCGGGACTAGACACGACCAACGAGCAGTACTTC; CDR3: CASSQVPGLDTTNEQYF
size: few; D: .; J: TRBJ2-3; V: TRBV9; length: 15; DNA: TGTGCCAGCAGCAAAACTAGAGGGGACACAGATACGCAGTATTTT; CDR3: CASSKTRGDTDTQYF
size: .; D: .; J: TRBJ1-4; V: TRBV23-1; length: 14; DNA: .; CDR3: CASSSGRLMKNCFF
size: .; D: .; J: TRBJ2-5; V: TRBV27; length: 14; DNA: TGTGCCAGCAGTTTAGTAAACGGTCAAGAGACCCAGTACTTC; CDR3: CASSLVNGQETQYF
size: few; D: TRBD2; J: TRBJ2-5; V: TRBV20-1; length: 17; DNA: TGCAGTGCTAGAGATTTCGGGACTAGCGGGAGGGGAGAGACCCAGTACTTC; CDR3: CSARDFGTSGRGETQYF
size: many; D: .; J: TRBJ2-3; V: TRBV20-1; length: 14; DNA: TGCAGTGCTAGAGGACTCCCTCGCACAGATACGCAGTATTTT; CDR3: CSARGLPRTDTQYF
size: few; D: TRBD2; J: TRBJ2-3; V: TRBV3-1; length: 15; DNA: TGTGCCAGCACCCAAACCGGGACTACCACAGATACGCAGTATTTT; CDR3: CASTQTGTTTDTQYF
size: .; D: .; J: TRBJ1-3; V: TRBV29-1; length: 13; DNA: TGCAGCGTTGTGGGGCTCTCTGGAAACACCATATATTTT; CDR3: CSVVGLSGNTIYF
size: .; D: TRBD2; J: TRBJ2-2; V: TRBV12-3/TRBV12-4; length: 16; DNA: TGTGCCAGCAGCCGCAGACTAGCTTGGGACACCGGGGAGCTGTTTTTT; CDR3: CASSRRLAWDTGELFF
size: many; D: .; J: TRBJ1-2; V: TRBV7-8; length: 17; DNA: TGTGCCAGCAGCTTATATATCCCCCGCGGGGGTAACTATGGCTACACCTTC; CDR3: CASSLYIPRGGNYGYTF
size: few; D: TRBD2; J: TRBJ2-3; V: TRBV7-9; length: 17; DNA: TGTGCCAGCAGCTTATGGACTAGCGGGAGTACGATAGATACGCAGTATTTT; CDR3: CASSLWTSGSTIDTQYF